This TCR beta chain was profiled in a study of T cell repertoires in cytomegalovirus infection. On the study more broadly: It can be stated that public TCR beta signatures indicated CMV infection as well as a matching HLA type.

One entry per CDR3 protein, called by TCRdb with MiXCR from the reads. The repertoire includes 150,000 to 200,000 distinct CDR3 sequences, 25% to 30% of them detected once, and roughly 31% sits in the top ten. The table lists this clonotype with a count of one. The target antigen is unknown. General study points: The cumulative frequency of public TCR beta families identified carriers of CMV plus the relevant HLA. Clonotype analysis showed dominance of the ex vivo response by HLA-C-restricted CMV-specific TCR beta clonotypes.

Sequenced sample: PBMCs. This TCR came from a human donor in good health (CMV status not recorded). Some clones in this sample may be carry-over from other donors' samples.

The CDR3 DNA reads as TGTGCCAGCAGCTTAGAGGGGGTCCACGAGCAGTACTTC. Translated: CASSLEGVHEQYF. The chain employs TRBV7-2 and TRBJ2-7, with a tentative D call TRBD1 (6 bases). The CDR3 has 13 amino acids. The V and J ends lost 1 base and 5 bases respectively, with 9 bases between them. CDR1 and CDR2 (germline): SGHTA, FQGNSA. The whole variable domain, remainder taken from reference TRBV7-2 and TRBJ2-7, is GAGVSQSPSNKVTEKGKDVELRCDPISGHTALYWYRQSLGQGLEFLIYFQGNSAPDKSGLPSDRFSAERTGGSVSTLTIQRTQQEDSAVYLCASSLEGVHEQYFGPGTRLTVT.